This TCR beta chain was documented in a study of blood T cell repertoires in COVID-19. As for the study in general: Sources were T cells, B-cell-depleted T cells, or PBMCs; the material itself was cDNA or gDNA.

In this sample, this clone turned up a few times. This CDR3 contains 15 residues. Trimming removed 5 bases from V and 8 bases from J; junction bases left unmatched: 6. Germline values: CDR1 SGHVS, CDR2 FQNEAQ. Only in-frame clones appear in the TCRdb table, and some are missing; sequencing was by immunoSEQ multiplex PCR. The table records over 200,000 clones, 83% of them present only once. The sequence derives from a man aged 80 or over with acute or convalescent COVID-19. This chain joins TRBV7-8 and TRBJ2-1, with TRBD2 identical over 13 bases. Sequencing was performed on peripheral blood. The DNA of the CDR3 is TGTGCCAGCAGCCCGCGGACTAGCGGGAGCGATGAGCAGTTCTTC. Translation: CASSPRTSGSDEQFF.